This TCR beta chain was identified during a study of PD-L1 blockade in urothelial cancer. Time point given: peripheral blood 6 weeks after treatment start. Per patient, between 1 and 8 samples were collected at pretreatment and on-treatment time points. The V end lost 3 bases, the J end lost 5 bases, and 4 bases lay between the germline ends. This CDR3 region has 12 residues. Germline lookup yields CDR1 MNHEY and CDR2 SMNVEV (reference sequence). Measured with immunoSEQ multiplex PCR; TCRdb has only the in-frame clones, and not every one. The sample holds some 41,000 clones; around four fifths are singletons and the top ten take over 13%.

This chain joins TRBV27 and TRBJ2-2; D ambiguous. The sequence derives from a man in his 60s with urothelial cancer. Source: PBMCs, taken around atezolizumab (anti-PD-L1) treatment. The CDR3 here is CASSFTTGELFF. CDR3 nucleotides: TGTGCCAGCAGTTTCACAACCGGGGAGCTGTTTTTT.